This is a list of T cell receptor beta chains from one sample in a study of regulatory T cells in long-lasting Graves disease. TCRdb itself ran the multiplex PCR reads through MiXCR, one entry per CDR3 protein. The sample records fewer than 500,000 distinct CDR3 sequences, around 15% being singletons. This same sample was also taken into another study, of T cells in Graves' hyperthyroidism and ophthalmopathy.

The sequenced sample was peripheral blood mononuclear cells (PBMCs), obtained at new diagnosis, from a patient treated with antithyroid drugs. The receptors derive from a man aged 35 to 55 with Graves disease. Each CDR3 is given with its conserved first and last residue. Each record gives: V gene, D gene, J gene, clone size, CDR3 DNA, CDR3 protein. The D gene is left open where the match is weak. Expanded clones are given a class, and other clones once, few, many or no size at all.

TRBV28,.,TRBJ1-1,many,TGTGCCAGCAGCCCGAGCGGGGAAGGGGACACTGAAGCTTTCTTT,CASSPSGEGDTEAFF
TRBV20-1,TRBD1,TRBJ2-7,few,TGCAGTGTCCCCGGTCGGGACAGCTACGAGCAGTACTTC,CSVPGRDSYEQYF
TRBV2,.,TRBJ2-5,many,TGTGCCAGCATGAGGGATTCCCAAGAGACCCAGTACTTC,CASMRDSQETQYF
TRBV24-1,.,TRBJ2-1,.,TGTGCCACCAGTGACCCTCCGTCGGGGTACAATGAGCAGTTCTTC,CATSDPPSGYNEQFF
TRBV7-2,.,TRBJ2-1,many,TGTGCCAGCACCAATTCCGGGACTCACAATGAGCAGTTCTTC,CASTNSGTHNEQFF
TRBV11-2,.,TRBJ2-5,many,TGTGCCAGCAGCTTAGAGGGGGCAGAGACCCAGTACTTC,CASSLEGAETQYF
TRBV20-1,.,TRBJ1-4,many,TGCAGTGCTAGGCACAGCCCTACGAATGAAAAACTGTTTTTT,CSARHSPTNEKLFF
TRBV24-1,.,TRBJ1-2,.,TGTGCCACCAGTGATTCCGGGACACCCGACTATGGCTACACCTTC,CATSDSGTPDYGYTF
TRBV7-9,.,TRBJ2-3,.,TGTGCCAGCAGCTTGGGGGGGCCATACCCCTATTTT,CASSLGGPYPYF
TRBV20-1,.,TRBJ2-7,many,TGCAGTGCTAGTCCCGGTGGCAGAAGATACGAGCAGTACTTC,CSASPGGRRYEQYF
TRBV5-1,.,TRBJ2-4,many,TGTGCCAGCAGTGTGGGGTTAGCCAAAAACATTCAGTACTTC,CASSVGLAKNIQYF
TRBV6-1,.,TRBJ1-1,many,TGTGCCAGCAGTGATGTGGGCTACACTGAAGCTTTCTTT,CASSDVGYTEAFF
TRBV9,.,TRBJ2-7,many,TGTGCCAGCAGCACCCAGGGTGTTCAGGACGAGCAGTACTTC,CASSTQGVQDEQYF
TRBV5-1,TRBD2,TRBJ2-7,many,TGCGCCAGCAGCTGGGCTAGCGGGCAAACCTACGAGCAGTACTTC,CASSWASGQTYEQYF
TRBV6-1,.,TRBJ1-2,.,TGTGCCAGCAGTATAATTGGGGGCTATGGCTACACCTTC,CASSIIGGYGYTF
TRBV12-3/TRBV12-4,TRBD2,TRBJ2-5,many,TGTGCCAGCAGTTTTTATGCCCCGGGACTAGCGGGAGAAAAACGGGAGACCCAGTACTTC,CASSFYAPGLAGEKRETQYF
TRBV11-2,.,TRBJ2-7,many,TGTGCCAGCAGCTTAAGAGGTCGGGACCCGACCTACGAGCAGTACTTC,CASSLRGRDPTYEQYF
TRBV2,.,TRBJ2-5,many,TGTGCCAGCGGTCTTATGACGGGCCAAGAGACCCAGTACTTC,CASGLMTGQETQYF
TRBV5-8,.,TRBJ2-3,.,TGTGCCAGCAGCTGGGGGACGAGGGCGGAAGATACGCAGTATTTT,CASSWGTRAEDTQYF
TRBV20-1,.,TRBJ2-4,.,TGCAGTGCTAGAGAAAGCAAAAACATTCAGTACTTC,CSARESKNIQYF
TRBV20-1,.,TRBJ1-6,.,TGCAGTGCTAGGGGAGACAGCCAGAGGGTGAATTCACCCCTCCACTTT,CSARGDSQRVNSPLHF
TRBV6-1,.,TRBJ1-2,many,TGTGCCAGCAGGGGGGACATCACCTATGGCTACACCTTC,CASRGDITYGYTF
TRBV12-3/TRBV12-4,.,TRBJ1-2,few,TGTGCCAGCAGTTTATTTGGCGAGACAGGCTACACCTTC,CASSLFGETGYTF
TRBV20-1,.,TRBJ1-1,many,TGCAGTGCTAGAGAATTAGCCAGGAACACTGAAGCTTTCTTT,CSARELARNTEAFF
TRBV7-9,.,TRBJ2-7,many,TGTGCCAGCAGCTTAGGGTCCAACGAGCAGTACTTC,CASSLGSNEQYF
TRBV5-1,TRBD1,TRBJ2-5,.,TGCGCCAGCAGCTTTAAAACTGGGACAGGTGGAGTTACCCAGTACTTC,CASSFKTGTGGVTQYF
TRBV4-1,.,TRBJ2-7,once,TGCGCCAGCAGCCAAGGAGTACAGTCCTACGAGCAGTACTTC,CASSQGVQSYEQYF
TRBV10-3,.,TRBJ2-7,few,TGTGCCATCAATGGGGGGGCGGCGGGAGTTATCTACGAGCAGTACTTC,CAINGGAAGVIYEQYF
TRBV6-5,.,TRBJ2-5,many,TGTGCCAGCAGTTACTCGTTCAGGCAAGAGACCCAGTACTTC,CASSYSFRQETQYF
TRBV6-1,.,TRBJ2-5,.,TGTGCCAGCACCCCAGGGCCGGGGACCCAGTACTTC,CASTPGPGTQYF
TRBV19,.,TRBJ2-2,.,TGTGCCAGTAGTGCAGTAGCCTCGAACACCGGGGAGCTGTTTTTT,CASSAVASNTGELFF
TRBV18,.,TRBJ2-5,.,TGTGCCAGCTCACCTATCTCGTCCAGCGGAGCTAATGGGGCCCAGTACTTC,CASSPISSSGANGAQYF